The subject of this entry is one TCR beta chain. This record belongs to a study of blood T cell repertoires in COVID-19. In germline, CDR1 is LNHNV, CDR2 YYDKDF (reference sequence). V was pared by 5 bases and J by 9 bases, with 17 bases between. This CDR3 region has 14 residues. Assignment of participants to cohorts was predicated upon participant-reported clinical history. Data came from immunoSEQ multiplex PCR; TCRdb stores just in-frame clones and leaves some out. The sample comprises 220,000 or so clones, roughly 88% of which are singletons, and 2% to 2.5% rests with the top ten. The material sequenced was PBMCs or T cells enriched from blood (not recorded which). The V call is TRBV15, the J call TRBJ2-1, with D perhaps matching TRBD2 (7 bases). The TCR sequence derives from a woman between 45 and 60 years old who had recovered from COVID-19. The CDR3 DNA reads TGTGCCACCAGCCGGGACCTAGGGGGGGGTGAGCAGTTCTTC. This encodes CATSRDLGGGEQFF. Full variable domain (remainder filled in from reference TRBV15 and TRBJ2-1): DAMVIQNPRYQVTQFGKPVTLSCSQTLNHNVMYWYQQKSSQAPKLLFHYYDKDFNNEADTPDNFQSRRPNTSFCFLDIRSPGLGDTAMYLCATSRDLGGGEQFFGPGTRLTVL.